The present TCR beta chain was sequenced within a study of blood T cell repertoires in COVID-19. Profiled with immunoSEQ multiplex PCR; TCRdb holds only in-frame clones, not every one. The sample holds hundreds of thousands of clones, roughly 80% seen once. The CDR3 runs to 19 residues. Germline values: CDR1 MGHRA, CDR2 YSYEKL. The junction had 15 bases not matched to a gene; V was cut back by 2 bases and J by 3 bases. The rearrangement joins TRBV4-1 to TRBJ1-4, with TRBD1 matching 7 bases. Sequenced material: PBMCs or T cells enriched from blood (not recorded which). The clonotype was recovered from a man in his forties who had been exposed to COVID-19. The CDR3 loop reads CASSQRDRAAGWSNEKLFF. The CDR3 DNA follows: TGCGCCAGCAGCCAACGAGACAGGGCCGCCGGTTGGTCTAATGAAAAACTGTTTTTT.